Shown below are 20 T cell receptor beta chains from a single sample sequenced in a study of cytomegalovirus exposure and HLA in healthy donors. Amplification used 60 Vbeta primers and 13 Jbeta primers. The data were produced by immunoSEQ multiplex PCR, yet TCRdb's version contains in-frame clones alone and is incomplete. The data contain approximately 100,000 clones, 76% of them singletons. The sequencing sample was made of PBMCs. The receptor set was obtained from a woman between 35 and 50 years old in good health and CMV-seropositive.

The CDR3 region is CASSPRQGAPYEQYF. The CDR3 region has the DNA TGCGCCAGCAGCCCGCGGCAGGGGGCCCCCTACGAGCAGTACTTC. This chain uses TRBV5-1 with TRBJ2-7; 8 bases map to TRBD1. The V gene's germline CDR1 is SGHRS and CDR2 YFSETQ. The length of the CDR3 is 15 residues. The junction had 8 bases not matched to a gene; V was cut back by 4 bases and J by 2 bases.

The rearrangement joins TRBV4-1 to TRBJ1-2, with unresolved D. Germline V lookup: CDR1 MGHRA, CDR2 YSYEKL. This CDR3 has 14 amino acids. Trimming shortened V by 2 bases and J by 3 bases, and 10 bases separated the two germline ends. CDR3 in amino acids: CASSQPRDHYGYTF. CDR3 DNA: TGCGCCAGCAGCCAACCGCGAGATCACTATGGCTACACCTTC.

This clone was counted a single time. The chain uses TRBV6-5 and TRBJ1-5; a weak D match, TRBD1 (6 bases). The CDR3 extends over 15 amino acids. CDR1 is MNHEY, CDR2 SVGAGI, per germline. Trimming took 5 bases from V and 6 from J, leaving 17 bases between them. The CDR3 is CASSRVQGGGQPQHF. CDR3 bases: TGTGCCAGCAGTAGAGTACAGGGTGGTGGTCAGCCCCAGCATTTT.

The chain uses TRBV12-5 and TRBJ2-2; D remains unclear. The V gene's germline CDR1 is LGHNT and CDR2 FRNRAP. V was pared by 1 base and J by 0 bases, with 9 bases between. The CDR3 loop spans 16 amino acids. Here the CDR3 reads CASGLDVEPNTGELFF. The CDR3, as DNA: TGTGCTAGTGGTTTGGATGTCGAGCCGAACACCGGGGAGCTGTTTTTT.

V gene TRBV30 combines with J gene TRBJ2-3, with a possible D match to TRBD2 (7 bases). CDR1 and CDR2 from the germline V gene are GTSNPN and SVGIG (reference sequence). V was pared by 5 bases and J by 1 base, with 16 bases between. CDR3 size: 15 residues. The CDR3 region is CAWALGGGRTDTQYF. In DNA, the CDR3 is TGTGCCTGGGCCCTGGGAGGGGGGCGCACAGATACGCAGTATTTT.

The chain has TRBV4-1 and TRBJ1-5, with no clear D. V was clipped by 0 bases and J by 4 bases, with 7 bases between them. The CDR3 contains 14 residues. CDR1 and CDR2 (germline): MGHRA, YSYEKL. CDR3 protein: CASSQDRGNQPQHF. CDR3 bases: TGCGCCAGCAGCCAAGATCGGGGTAATCAGCCCCAGCATTTT.

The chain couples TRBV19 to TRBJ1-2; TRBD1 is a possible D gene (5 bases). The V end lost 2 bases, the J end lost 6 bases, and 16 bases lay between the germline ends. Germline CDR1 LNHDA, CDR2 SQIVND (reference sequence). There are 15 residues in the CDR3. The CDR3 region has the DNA TGTGCCAGTAGTATATCGAGGGGAGGCGTCGATGGCTACACCTTC. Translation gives CASSISRGGVDGYTF.

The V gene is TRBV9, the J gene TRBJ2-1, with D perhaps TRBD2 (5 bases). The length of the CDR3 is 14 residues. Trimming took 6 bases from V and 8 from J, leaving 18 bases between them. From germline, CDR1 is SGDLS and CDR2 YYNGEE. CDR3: CASTPHGTGDEQFF. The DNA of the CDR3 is TGTGCCAGCACCCCTCATGGCACCGGGGATGAGCAGTTCTTC. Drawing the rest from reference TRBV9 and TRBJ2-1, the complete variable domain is DSGVTQTPKHLITATGQRVTLRCSPRSGDLSVYWYQQSLDQGLQFLIQYYNGEERAKGNILERFSAQQFPDLHSELNLSSLELGDSALYFCASTPHGTGDEQFFGPGTRLTVL.

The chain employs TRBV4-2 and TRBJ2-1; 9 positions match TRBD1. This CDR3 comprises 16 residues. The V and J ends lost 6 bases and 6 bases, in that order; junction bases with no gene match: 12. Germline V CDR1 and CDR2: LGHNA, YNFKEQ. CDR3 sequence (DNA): TGTGCCAGCAGTTTCGGGCAGGACAGGGGTGGCAATGAGCAGTTCTTC. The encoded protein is CASSFGQDRGGNEQFF.

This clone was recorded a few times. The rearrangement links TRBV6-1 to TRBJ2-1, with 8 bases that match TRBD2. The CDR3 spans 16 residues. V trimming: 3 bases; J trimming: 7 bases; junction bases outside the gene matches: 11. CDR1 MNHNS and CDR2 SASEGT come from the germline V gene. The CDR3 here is CASSDGGALGTNEQFF. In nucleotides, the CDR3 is TGTGCCAGCAGTGACGGGGGGGCCCTTGGGACGAATGAGCAGTTCTTC.

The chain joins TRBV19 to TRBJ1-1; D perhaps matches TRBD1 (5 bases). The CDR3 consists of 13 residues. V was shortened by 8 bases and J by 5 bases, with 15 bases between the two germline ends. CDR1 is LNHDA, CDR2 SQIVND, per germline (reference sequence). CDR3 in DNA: TGTGCCAGTGGATTGGGTGGGGCTACTGAAGCTTTCTTT. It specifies CASGLGGATEAFF.

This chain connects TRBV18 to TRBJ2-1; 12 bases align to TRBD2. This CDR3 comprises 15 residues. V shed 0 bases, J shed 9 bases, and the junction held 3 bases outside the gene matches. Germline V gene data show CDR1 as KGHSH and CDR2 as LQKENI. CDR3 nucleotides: TGTGCCAGCTCACCACCGACTAGCGGGGGACCTGAGCAGTTCTTC. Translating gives CASSPPTSGGPEQFF.

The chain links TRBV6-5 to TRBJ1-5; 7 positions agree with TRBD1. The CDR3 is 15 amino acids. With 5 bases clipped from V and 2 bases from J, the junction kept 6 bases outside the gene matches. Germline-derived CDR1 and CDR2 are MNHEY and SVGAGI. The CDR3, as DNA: TGTGCCAGCAGTACCACCGGGACAGGCAATCAGCCCCAGCATTTT. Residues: CASSTTGTGNQPQHF.

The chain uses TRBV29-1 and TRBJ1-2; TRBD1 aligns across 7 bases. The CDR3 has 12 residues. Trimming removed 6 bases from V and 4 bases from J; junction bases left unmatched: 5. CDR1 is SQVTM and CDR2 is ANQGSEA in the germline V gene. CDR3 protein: CSVRQGGYGYTF. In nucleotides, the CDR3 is TGCAGCGTCCGACAGGGAGGCTATGGCTACACCTTC. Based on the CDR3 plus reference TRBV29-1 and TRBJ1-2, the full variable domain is SAVISQKPSRDICQRGTSLTIQCQVDSQVTMMFWYRQQPGQSLTLIATANQGSEATYESGFVIDKFPISRPNLTFSTLTVSNMSPEDSSIYLCSVRQGGYGYTFGSGTRLTVV.

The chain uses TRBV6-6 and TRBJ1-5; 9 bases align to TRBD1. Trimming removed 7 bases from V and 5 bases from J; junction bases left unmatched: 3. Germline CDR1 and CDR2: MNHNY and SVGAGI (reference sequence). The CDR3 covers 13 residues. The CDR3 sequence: CASTRTGDQPQHF. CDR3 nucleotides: TGTGCCAGCACAAGGACAGGGGATCAGCCCCAGCATTTT.

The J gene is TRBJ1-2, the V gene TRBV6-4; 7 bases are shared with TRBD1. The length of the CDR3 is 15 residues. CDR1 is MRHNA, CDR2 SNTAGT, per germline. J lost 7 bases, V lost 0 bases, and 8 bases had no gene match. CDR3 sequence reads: CASSDSSTGVGGYTF. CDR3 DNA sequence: TGTGCCAGCAGTGACTCTTCAACAGGGGTGGGTGGCTACACCTTC.

The CDR3 DNA reads as TGTGCCACCACAGGGGTCCCTAGCAATCAGCCCCAGCATTTT. Encoded protein: CATTGVPSNQPQHF. The gene calls are TRBV19 and TRBJ1-5, with 7 positions matching TRBD1. This CDR3 contains 14 residues. The ends lost 10 bases at V and 0 bases at J; junction bases unmatched: 6. CDR1 is LNHDA, CDR2 SQIVND, per germline (reference sequence).

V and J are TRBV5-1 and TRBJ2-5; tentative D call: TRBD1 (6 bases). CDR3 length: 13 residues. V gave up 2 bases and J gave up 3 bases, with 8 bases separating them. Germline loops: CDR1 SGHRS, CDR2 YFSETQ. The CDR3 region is CASSFPGEETQYF. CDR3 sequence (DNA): TGCGCCAGCAGCTTCCCAGGGGAAGAGACCCAGTACTTC.

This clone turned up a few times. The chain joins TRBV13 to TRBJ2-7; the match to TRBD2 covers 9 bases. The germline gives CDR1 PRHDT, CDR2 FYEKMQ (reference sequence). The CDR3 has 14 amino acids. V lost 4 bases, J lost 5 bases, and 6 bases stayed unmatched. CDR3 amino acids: CASSSIAGANEQYF. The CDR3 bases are TGTGCCAGCAGCTCAATAGCGGGGGCCAACGAGCAGTACTTC.

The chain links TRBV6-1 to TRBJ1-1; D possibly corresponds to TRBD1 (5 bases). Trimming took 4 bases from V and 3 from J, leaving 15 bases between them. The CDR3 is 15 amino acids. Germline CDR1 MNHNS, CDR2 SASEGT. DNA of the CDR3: TGTGCCAGCAGTGCCACCGGGACTGGCCACACTGAAGCTTTCTTT. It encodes CASSATGTGHTEAFF.